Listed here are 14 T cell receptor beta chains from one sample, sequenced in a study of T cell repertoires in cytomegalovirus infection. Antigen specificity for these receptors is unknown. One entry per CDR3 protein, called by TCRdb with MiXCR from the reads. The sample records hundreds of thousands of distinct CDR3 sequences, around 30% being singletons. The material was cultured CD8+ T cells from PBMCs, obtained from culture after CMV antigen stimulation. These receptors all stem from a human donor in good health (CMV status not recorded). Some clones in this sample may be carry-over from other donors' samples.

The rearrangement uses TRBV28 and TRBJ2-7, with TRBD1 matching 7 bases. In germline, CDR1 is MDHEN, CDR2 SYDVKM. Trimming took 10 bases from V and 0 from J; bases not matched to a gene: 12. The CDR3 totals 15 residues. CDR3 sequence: CANGPGQPRSYEQYV. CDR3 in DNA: TGTGCCAACGGGCCGGGACAGCCCCGCTCCTACGAGCAGTACGTC.

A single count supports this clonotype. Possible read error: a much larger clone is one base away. As DNA, the CDR3 is TGTGTCAGCAGTTTAGCGCCCAGGGCTCAGCCCCAGCATTTT. This translates into CVSSLAPRAQPQHF. V usage is TRBV12-3 or TRBV12-4 and J usage is TRBJ1-5; D might be TRBD1 (5 bases). CDR3 length equals 14 residues.

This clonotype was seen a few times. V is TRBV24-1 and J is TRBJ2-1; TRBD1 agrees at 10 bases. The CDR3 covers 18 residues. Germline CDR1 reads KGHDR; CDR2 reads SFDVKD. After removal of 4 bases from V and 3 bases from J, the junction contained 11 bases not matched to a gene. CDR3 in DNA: TGTGCCACCAGTGACTCGGGGATGGGGACAGGGGTCTACAATGAGCAGTTCTTC. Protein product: CATSDSGMGTGVYNEQFF.

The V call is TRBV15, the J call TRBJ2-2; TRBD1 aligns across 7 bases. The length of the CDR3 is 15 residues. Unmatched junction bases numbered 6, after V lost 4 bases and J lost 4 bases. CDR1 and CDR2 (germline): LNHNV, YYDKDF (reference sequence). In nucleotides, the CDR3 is TGTGCCACCAGCATACGAACAGGGGTCACCGGGGAGCTGTTTTTT. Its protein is CATSIRTGVTGELFF.

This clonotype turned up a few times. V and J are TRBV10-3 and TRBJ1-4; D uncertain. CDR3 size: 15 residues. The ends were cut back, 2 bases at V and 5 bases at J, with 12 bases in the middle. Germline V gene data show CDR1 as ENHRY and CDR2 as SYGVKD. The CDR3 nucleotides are TGTGCCATCAGTGAGGGCTCGGGGTTCAATGAAAAACTGTTTTTT. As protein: CAISEGSGFNEKLFF.

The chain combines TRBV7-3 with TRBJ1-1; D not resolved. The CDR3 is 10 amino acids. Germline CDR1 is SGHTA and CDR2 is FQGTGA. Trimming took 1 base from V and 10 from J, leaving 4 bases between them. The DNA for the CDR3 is TGTGCCAGCAGCTTAATAGGAGCTTTCTTT. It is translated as CASSLIGAFF.

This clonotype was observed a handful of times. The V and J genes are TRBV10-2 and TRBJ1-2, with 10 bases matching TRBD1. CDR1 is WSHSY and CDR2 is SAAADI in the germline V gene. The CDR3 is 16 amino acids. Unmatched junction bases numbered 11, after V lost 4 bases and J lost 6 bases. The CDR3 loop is CASSGQGATSGDGYTF. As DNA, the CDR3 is TGCGCCAGCAGTGGACAGGGGGCGACCTCAGGAGATGGCTACACCTTC.

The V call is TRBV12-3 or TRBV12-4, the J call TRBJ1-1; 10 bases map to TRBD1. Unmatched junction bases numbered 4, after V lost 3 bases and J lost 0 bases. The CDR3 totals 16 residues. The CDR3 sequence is CASSFGTGEVNTEAFF. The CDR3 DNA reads TGTGCCAGCAGTTTCGGGACAGGGGAGGTGAACACTGAAGCTTTCTTT.

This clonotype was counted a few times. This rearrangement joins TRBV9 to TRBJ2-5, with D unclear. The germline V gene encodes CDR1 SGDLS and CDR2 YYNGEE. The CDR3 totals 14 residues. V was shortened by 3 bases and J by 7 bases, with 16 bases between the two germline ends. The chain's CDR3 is CASSAGPLNRTQYF. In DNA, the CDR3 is TGTGCCAGCAGCGCCGGGCCATTGAATCGGACCCAGTACTTC. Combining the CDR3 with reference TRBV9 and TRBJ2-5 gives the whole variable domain DSGVTQTPKHLITATGQRVTLRCSPRSGDLSVYWYQQSLDQGLQFLIQYYNGEERAKGNILERFSAQQFPDLHSELNLSSLELGDSALYFCASSAGPLNRTQYFGPGTRLLVL.

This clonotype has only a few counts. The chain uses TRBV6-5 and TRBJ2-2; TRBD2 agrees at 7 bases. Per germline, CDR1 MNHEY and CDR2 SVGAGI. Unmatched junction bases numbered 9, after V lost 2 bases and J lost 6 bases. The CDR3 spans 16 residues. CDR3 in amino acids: CASSYTFAGDSGELFF. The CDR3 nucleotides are TGTGCCAGCAGTTACACATTCGCGGGGGATTCCGGGGAGCTGTTTTTT.

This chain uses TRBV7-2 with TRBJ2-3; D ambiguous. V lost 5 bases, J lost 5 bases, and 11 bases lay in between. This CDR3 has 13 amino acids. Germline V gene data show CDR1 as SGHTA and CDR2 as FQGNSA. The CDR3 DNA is TGTGCCAGCAGCCCCAACCCCCTAGATACGCAGTATTTT. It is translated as CASSPNPLDTQYF.

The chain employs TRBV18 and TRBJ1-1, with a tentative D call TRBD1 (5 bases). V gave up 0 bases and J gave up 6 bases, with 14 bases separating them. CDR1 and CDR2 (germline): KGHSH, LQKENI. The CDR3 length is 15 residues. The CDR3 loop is CASSPPTVTVAEAFF. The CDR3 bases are TGTGCCAGCTCACCACCGACAGTGACGGTTGCTGAAGCTTTCTTT.

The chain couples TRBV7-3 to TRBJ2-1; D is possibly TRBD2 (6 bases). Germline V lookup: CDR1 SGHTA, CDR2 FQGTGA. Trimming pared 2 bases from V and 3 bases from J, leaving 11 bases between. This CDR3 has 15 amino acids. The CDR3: CASSLGGFVYNEQFF. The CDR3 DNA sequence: TGTGCCAGCAGCTTAGGAGGGTTCGTCTACAATGAGCAGTTCTTC.

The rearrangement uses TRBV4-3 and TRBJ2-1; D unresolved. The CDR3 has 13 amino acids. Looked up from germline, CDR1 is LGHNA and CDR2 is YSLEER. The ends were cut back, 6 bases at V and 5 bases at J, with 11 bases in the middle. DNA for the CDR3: TGCGCCAGCAGTACAACAGAGGACAATGAGCAGTTCTTC. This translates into CASSTTEDNEQFF.